A few counts support the clone carrying this T cell receptor beta chain. The antigen is unknown. It was across several immunoSEQ plates that each subset's genomic DNA was evenly split. Data came from immunoSEQ multiplex PCR; TCRdb stores just in-frame clones and leaves some out. The sample includes about 2.2 million clones, 93% seen only once; the top ten take roughly 1.7%. This sample was taken from a study of shared clonotypes between healthy human individuals. CD8 cells classed as naive were CD45RO-negative and positively selected for CCR7, excluding terminally differentiated effector memory CD45RA+ cells. Study outcomes and limitations: Estimated clonotype richness was generally higher in naive than memory subsets.

The CDR3 runs 12 residues. CDR1 and CDR2 (germline): LNHDA, SQIVND (reference sequence). V gave up 8 bases and J gave up 2 bases, with 10 bases separating them. The sample comprised naive CD8+ T cells from PBMCs. The chain combines TRBV19 with TRBJ2-7; D may be TRBD2 (6 bases). The clonotype was recovered from a man younger than 30 in good health. Some clones in this sample may be carry-over from other donors' samples. The CDR3 DNA reads TGTGCCAGTCGGAGGGAGCCCTACGAGCAGTACTTC. Its protein product is CASRREPYEQYF.